This passage covers 10 T cell receptor beta chains from one sample sequenced in a study of cytomegalovirus exposure and HLA in healthy donors. The PCR had 60 Vbeta and 13 Jbeta primers. TCRdb's table, derived via immunoSEQ multiplex PCR, lists solely in-frame clones and lacks some. The table lists about 200,000 clones, 85% to 90% of them singletons. Sequencing was performed on PBMCs. The source of these receptors is a man aged 25-45 years in good health and CMV-seronegative.

The chain joins TRBV19 to TRBJ1-1; perhaps TRBD1 as D (5 bases). There are 14 residues in the CDR3. V lost 9 bases and J lost 1, with 15 bases in between. Germline V gives CDR1 LNHDA, CDR2 SQIVND (reference sequence). The DNA of the CDR3 is TGTGCCAGCCATGACAGTTTTAAGAACACTGAAGCTTTCTTT. It is translated as CASHDSFKNTEAFF.

The gene calls are TRBV10-1 and TRBJ1-3, with D possibly being TRBD1 (6 bases). Trimming removed 3 bases at V and 2 bases at J, with 8 bases between. Germline loops: CDR1 WNHNN, CDR2 SYGVQD (reference sequence). This CDR3 has 14 residues. The CDR3 loop is CASSDGTPGNTIYF. For the CDR3, the DNA is TGCGCCAGCAGTGACGGGACACCTGGAAACACCATATATTTT.

The chain combines TRBV4-3 with TRBJ2-4, with 8 bases matching TRBD2. The CDR3 sequence is 16 residues long. Looked up from germline, CDR1 is LGHNA and CDR2 is YSLEER. Unmatched junction bases numbered 5, after V lost 4 bases and J lost 0 bases. In nucleotides, the CDR3 is TGCGCCAGCAGCCGTACTAGCGGAGCAGCCAAAAACATTCAGTACTTC. Residues: CASSRTSGAAKNIQYF.

The chain carries TRBV2 and TRBJ2-4; tentatively, D is TRBD1 (6 bases). CDR3 length equals 15 residues. Trimming removed 3 bases from V and 6 bases from J, with 15 bases in between. Germline loops: CDR1 SNHLY, CDR2 FYNNEI. The DNA for the CDR3 is TGTGCCAGCAGTGACAGGGGAGTGGGGCTAAACATTCAGTACTTC. Translated, it gives CASSDRGVGLNIQYF.

The chain combines TRBV11-3 with TRBJ2-1; TRBD2 matches 7 bases. V lost 3 bases and J lost 9; bases outside the gene matches: 8. There are 14 residues in the CDR3. Germline V gene sequence: CDR1 SGHNT, CDR2 YENEEA. CDR3 protein: CASSLGGRRGEQFF. The CDR3 region has the DNA TGTGCCAGCAGCTTGGGCGGGAGAAGGGGTGAGCAGTTCTTC.

Concerning this clone: Different DNA sequences within this sample yield the same CDR3. The gene calls are TRBV18 and TRBJ1-5; D is possibly TRBD1 (5 bases). The germline gives CDR1 KGHSH, CDR2 LQKENI. The CDR3 has 14 residues. V was cut by 3 bases and J by 2 bases, with 8 bases left in between. The CDR3 coding sequence is TGTGCCAGCTCACCCGACAGCGGCAATCAGCCCCAGCATTTT. It yields the protein CASSPDSGNQPQHF.

As concerns this clone: The same CDR3 arises from other DNA sequences in this sample as well. The chain employs TRBV5-1 and TRBJ2-7; a weak D match, TRBD1 (5 bases). Trimming removed 0 bases at V and 9 bases at J, with 16 bases between. The CDR3 length is 14 residues. Per germline, CDR1 SGHRS and CDR2 YFSETQ. In nucleotides, the CDR3 is TGCGCCAGCAGCTTGGAGGGGCAGGGCGCTGCGCAGTACTTC. Translated: CASSLEGQGAAQYF.

CDR3 sequence reads: CASSQPGQGYGNTIYF. Here the CDR3 DNA reads TGTGCCAGCAGCCAACCGGGACAGGGGTACGGAAACACCATATATTTT. The chain joins TRBV6-6 to TRBJ1-3, with 10 positions matching TRBD1. V lost 6 bases, J lost 4 bases, and 9 bases stayed unmatched. The germline V gene encodes CDR1 MNHNY and CDR2 SVGAGI (reference sequence). The CDR3 sequence is 16 residues long.

The chain couples TRBV7-2 to TRBJ1-1; 7 nucleotides match TRBD1. This CDR3 spans 13 amino acids. Germline CDR1 SGHTA, CDR2 FQGNSA. V lost 7 bases to trimming and J lost 7 bases; unmatched junction nucleotides: 9. CDR3 DNA sequence: TGTGCCAGCACCTTGGGGACAGCCAATGAAGCTTTCTTT. It codes for CASTLGTANEAFF.

The chain recombines TRBV5-1 with TRBJ2-1; possibly TRBD2 for D (5 bases). CDR1 and CDR2 (germline): SGHRS, YFSETQ. This CDR3 region has 16 residues. V was trimmed by 0 bases and J by 6 bases, leaving 16 bases between them. The CDR3 loop reads CASSLAGLGLLNEQFF. CDR3 DNA sequence: TGCGCCAGCAGCTTGGCTGGACTGGGCCTACTCAATGAGCAGTTCTTC.